A selection of T cell receptor beta chains follows, all from one sample in a study of shared clonotypes between healthy human individuals. Method: immunoSEQ multiplex PCR; TCRdb's copy keeps in-frame clones and lacks some. The sample has around 1,000,000 clones, approximately 77% seen once. The specimen was memory CD4+ T cells from PBMCs. The receptors stem from a man aged 18 to 29 in good health. Some clones in this sample may be carry-over from other donors' samples. Both conserved end residues are part of each CDR3. A D gene is named only where the DNA matches it firmly. Clone size is given for some rows only: seen once, a few or many times, or a class if the clone is expanded.

clone_size j_call d_call v_call cdr3_nt cdr3_aa
. TRBJ2-1 . TRBV14 TGTGCCAGCAGCCAAGAGACAGCCAGCGAGCAGTTCTTC CASSQETASEQFF
. TRBJ2-3 TRBD2 TRBV11-2 TGCGCCAGCAGCCAAGGGACGGGACTAGCCCCCACAGATACGCAGTATTTT CASSQGTGLAPTDTQYF
once TRBJ2-1 TRBD2 TRBV30 TGTGCCGGGACTAGCGGGATTAATGAGCAGTTCTTC CAGTSGINEQFF
. TRBJ1-2 . TRBV5-1 TGCGCCAGCAGCGGCCTCGGTGGCTACACCTTC CASSGLGGYTF
. TRBJ2-5 TRBD1 TRBV2 TGTGCCAGCCTGGACAGGGGAGAGACCCAGTACTTC CASLDRGETQYF
. TRBJ1-4 . TRBV6-5 TGTGCCAGCAGTTACTCGAGGGCGGCGAAACTGTTTTTT CASSYSRAAKLFF
. TRBJ1-2 TRBD1 TRBV27 TGTGCCAGCGCGACGTCTTCAGGGGGCATCTATGGCTACACCTTC CASATSSGGIYGYTF
. TRBJ2-1 TRBD1 TRBV5-1 TGCGCCAGCAGCAAGGGACAGGGGGATGAGCAGTTCTTC CASSKGQGDEQFF
. TRBJ1-2 . TRBV5-6 TGTGCCAGCAGGGGGCCCGGGGGTAACTATGGCTACACCTTC CASRGPGGNYGYTF
. TRBJ2-1 TRBD2 TRBV4-3 TGCGCCAGCAGTCGAACCGGGGCCCGGGGGGACAATGAGCAGTTCTTC CASSRTGARGDNEQFF
. TRBJ2-5 . TRBV7-8 TGTGCCAGCAGCTTAGGGGAGTACCAAGAGACCCAGTACTTC CASSLGEYQETQYF
. TRBJ1-2 . TRBV9 TGTGCCAGCAGCCCACTTCAGTGGGGGGAGGACTATGGCTACACCTTC CASSPLQWGEDYGYTF
. TRBJ2-5 TRBD2 TRBV5-1 TGCGCCAGCAGCACCGGACTAGCGGGAGGGCCGAAAGAGACCCAGTACTTC CASSTGLAGGPKETQYF
. TRBJ2-2 TRBD2 TRBV6-1 TGTGCCAGCAATGAGGGTAGCGGGAGTGGGGCCGGGGAGCTGTTTTTT CASNEGSGSGAGELFF
. TRBJ2-1 TRBD2 TRBV11-2 TGTGCCAGCAGCAGGGTGAGCGGGAGTTCCCACAATGAGCAGTTCTTC CASSRVSGSSHNEQFF
. TRBJ2-2 . TRBV5-4 TGTGCCAGCAGAGCCAGTAGGGCCGGGGAGCTGTTTTTT CASRASRAGELFF
. TRBJ2-7 . TRBV6-1 TGTGCCGGTTTGACACCATCCTACGAGCAGTACTTC CAGLTPSYEQYF